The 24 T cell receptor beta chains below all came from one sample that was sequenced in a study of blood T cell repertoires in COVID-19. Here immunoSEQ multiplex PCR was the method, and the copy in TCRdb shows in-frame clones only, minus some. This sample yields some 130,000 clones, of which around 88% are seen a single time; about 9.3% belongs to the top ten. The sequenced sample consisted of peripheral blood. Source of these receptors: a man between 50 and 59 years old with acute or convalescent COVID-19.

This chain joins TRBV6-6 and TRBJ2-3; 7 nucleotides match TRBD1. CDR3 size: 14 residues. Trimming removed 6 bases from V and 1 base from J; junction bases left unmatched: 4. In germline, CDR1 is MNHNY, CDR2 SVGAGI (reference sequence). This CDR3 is CASRPGQRTDTQYF. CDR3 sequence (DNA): TGTGCCAGCAGACCGGGACAGCGCACAGATACGCAGTATTTT.

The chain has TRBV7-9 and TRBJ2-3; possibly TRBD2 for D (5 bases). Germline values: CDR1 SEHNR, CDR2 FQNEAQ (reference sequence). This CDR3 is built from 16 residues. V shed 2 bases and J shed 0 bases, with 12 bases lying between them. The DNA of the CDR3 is TGTGCCAGCAGCTTACGTGGGAGTAAAAGCACAGATACGCAGTATTTT. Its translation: CASSLRGSKSTDTQYF.

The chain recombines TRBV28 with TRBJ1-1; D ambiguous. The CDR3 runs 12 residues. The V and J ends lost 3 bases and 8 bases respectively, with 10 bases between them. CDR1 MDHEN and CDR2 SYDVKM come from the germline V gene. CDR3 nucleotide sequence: TGTGCCAGCAGTTTGACAAGCTGGGAAGCTTTCTTT. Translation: CASSLTSWEAFF.

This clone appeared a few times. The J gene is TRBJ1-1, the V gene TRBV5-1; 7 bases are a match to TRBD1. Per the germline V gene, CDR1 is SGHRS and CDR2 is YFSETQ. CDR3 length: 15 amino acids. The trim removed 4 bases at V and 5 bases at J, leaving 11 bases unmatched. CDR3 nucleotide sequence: TGCGCCAGCAGCCCCGATGGGACAGTTGGTACTGAAGCTTTCTTT. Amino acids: CASSPDGTVGTEAFF.

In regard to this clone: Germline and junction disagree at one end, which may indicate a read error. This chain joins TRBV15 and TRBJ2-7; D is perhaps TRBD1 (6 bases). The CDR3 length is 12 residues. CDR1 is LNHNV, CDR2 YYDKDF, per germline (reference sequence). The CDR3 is CATSRDRTARDF. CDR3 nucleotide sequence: TGTGCCACCAGCAGAGATCGGACAGCTAGGGACTTC. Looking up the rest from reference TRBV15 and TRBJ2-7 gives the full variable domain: DAMVIQNPRYQVTQFGKPVTLSCSQTLNHNVMYWYQQKSSQAPKLLFHYYDKDFNNEADTPDNFQSRRPNTSFCFLDIRSPGLGDTAMYLCATSRDRTARDFGPGTRLTVT.

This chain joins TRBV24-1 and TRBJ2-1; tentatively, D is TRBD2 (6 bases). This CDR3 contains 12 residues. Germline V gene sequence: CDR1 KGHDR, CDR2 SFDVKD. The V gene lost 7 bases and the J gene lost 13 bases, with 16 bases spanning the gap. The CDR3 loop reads CATSTTSLIQFF. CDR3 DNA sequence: TGTGCCACCAGCACGACTAGTCTTATCCAGTTCTTC.

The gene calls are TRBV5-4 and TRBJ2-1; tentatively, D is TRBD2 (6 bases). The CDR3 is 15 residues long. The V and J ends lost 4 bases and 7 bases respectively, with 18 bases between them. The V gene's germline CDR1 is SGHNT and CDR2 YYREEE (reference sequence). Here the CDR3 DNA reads TGTGCCAGCAGCGGCCCTCGGGGGATTACGAATGAGCAGTTCTTC. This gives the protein CASSGPRGITNEQFF. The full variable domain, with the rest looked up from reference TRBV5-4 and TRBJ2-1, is ETGVTQSPTHLIKTRGQQVTLRCSSQSGHNTVSWYQQALGQGPQFIFQYYREEENGRGNFPPRFSGLQFPNYSSELNVNALELDDSALYLCASSGPRGITNEQFFGPGTRLTVL.

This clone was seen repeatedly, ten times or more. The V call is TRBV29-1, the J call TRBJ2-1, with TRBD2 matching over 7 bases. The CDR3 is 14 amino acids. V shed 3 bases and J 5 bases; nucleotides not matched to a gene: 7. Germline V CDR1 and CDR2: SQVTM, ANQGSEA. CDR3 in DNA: TGCAGCGTTGATGGTTCTAGCGGAAACAATGAGCAGTTCTTC. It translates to CSVDGSSGNNEQFF.

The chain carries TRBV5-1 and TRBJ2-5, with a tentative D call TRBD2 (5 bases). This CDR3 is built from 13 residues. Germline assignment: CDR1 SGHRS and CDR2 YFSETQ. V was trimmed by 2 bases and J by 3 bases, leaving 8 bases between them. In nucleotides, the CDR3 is TGCGCCAGCAGCTTTGACGGGAAAGAGACCCAGTACTTC. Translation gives CASSFDGKETQYF.

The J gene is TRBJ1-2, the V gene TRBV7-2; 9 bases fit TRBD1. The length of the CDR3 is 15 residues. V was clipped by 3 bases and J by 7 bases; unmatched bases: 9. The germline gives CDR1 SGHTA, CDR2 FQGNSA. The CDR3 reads CASSLGGQGRIGYTF. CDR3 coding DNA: TGTGCCAGCAGCTTGGGGGGACAGGGTAGGATTGGCTACACCTTC.

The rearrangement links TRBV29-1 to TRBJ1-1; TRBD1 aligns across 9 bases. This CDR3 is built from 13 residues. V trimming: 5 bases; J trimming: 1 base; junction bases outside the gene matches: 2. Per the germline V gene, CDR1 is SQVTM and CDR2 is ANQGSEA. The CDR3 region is CSVSQGANTEAFF. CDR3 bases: TGCAGCGTTTCACAGGGGGCGAACACTGAAGCTTTCTTT.

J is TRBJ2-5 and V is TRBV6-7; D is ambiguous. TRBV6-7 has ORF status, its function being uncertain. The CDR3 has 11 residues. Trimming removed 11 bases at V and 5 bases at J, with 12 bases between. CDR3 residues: CAPNAKETQYF. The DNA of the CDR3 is TGTGCCCCCAATGCGAAGGAGACCCAGTACTTC.

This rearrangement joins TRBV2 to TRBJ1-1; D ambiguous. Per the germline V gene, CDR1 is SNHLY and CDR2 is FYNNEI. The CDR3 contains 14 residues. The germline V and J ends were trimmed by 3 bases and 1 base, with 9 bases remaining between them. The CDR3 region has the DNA TGTGCCAGCAGTGAGCACTATAGGAACACTGAAGCTTTCTTT. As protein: CASSEHYRNTEAFF.

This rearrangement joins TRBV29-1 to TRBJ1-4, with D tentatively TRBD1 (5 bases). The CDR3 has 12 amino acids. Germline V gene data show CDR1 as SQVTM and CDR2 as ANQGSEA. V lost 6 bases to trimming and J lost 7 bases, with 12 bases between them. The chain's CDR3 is CSVQGTGEKLFF. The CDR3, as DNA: TGCAGCGTCCAGGGTACGGGTGAAAAACTGTTTTTT. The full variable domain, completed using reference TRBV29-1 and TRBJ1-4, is SAVISQKPSRDICQRGTSLTIQCQVDSQVTMMFWYRQQPGQSLTLIATANQGSEATYESGFVIDKFPISRPNLTFSTLTVSNMSPEDSSIYLCSVQGTGEKLFFGSGTQLSVL.

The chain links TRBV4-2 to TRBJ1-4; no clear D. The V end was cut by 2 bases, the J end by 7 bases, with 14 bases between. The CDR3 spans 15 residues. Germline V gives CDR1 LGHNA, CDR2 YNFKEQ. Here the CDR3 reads CASSQQQSAFEKLFF. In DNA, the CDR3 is TGTGCCAGCAGCCAACAACAGTCAGCCTTTGAAAAACTGTTTTTT.

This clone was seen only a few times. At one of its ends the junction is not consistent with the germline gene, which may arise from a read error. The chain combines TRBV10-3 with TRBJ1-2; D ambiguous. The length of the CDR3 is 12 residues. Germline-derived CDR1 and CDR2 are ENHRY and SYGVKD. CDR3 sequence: CAISEPLREPLF. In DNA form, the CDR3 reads TGTGCCATCAGTGAGCCGCTCCGGGAGCCTCTCTTC.

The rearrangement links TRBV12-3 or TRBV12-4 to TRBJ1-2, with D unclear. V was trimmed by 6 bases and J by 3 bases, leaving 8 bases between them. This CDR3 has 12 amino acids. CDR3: CASSLYYYGYTF. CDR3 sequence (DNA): TGTGCCAGCAGCTTATACTACTATGGCTACACCTTC.

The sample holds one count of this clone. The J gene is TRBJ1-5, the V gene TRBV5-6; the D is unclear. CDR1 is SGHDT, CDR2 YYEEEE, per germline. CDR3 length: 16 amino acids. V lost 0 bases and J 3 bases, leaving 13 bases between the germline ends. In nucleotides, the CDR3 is TGTGCCAGCAGCTTGGCACGGGAGTTCAACAATCAGCCCCAGCATTTT. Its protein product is CASSLAREFNNQPQHF. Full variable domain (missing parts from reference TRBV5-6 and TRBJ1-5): DAGVTQSPTHLIKTRGQQVTLRCSPKSGHDTVSWYQQALGQGPQFIFQYYEEEERQRGNFPDRFSGHQFPNYSSELNVNALLLGDSALYLCASSLAREFNNQPQHFGDGTRLSIL.

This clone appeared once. For the CDR3, the DNA is TGTGCCAGCAGTTTATCGCTAGCGGGGTTCCGCACAGATACGCAGTATTTT. Protein sequence: CASSLSLAGFRTDTQYF. The chain employs TRBV27 and TRBJ2-3; TRBD2 matches at 9 bases. Trimming took 0 bases from V and 1 from J; bases not matched to a gene: 5. Germline V gene sequence: CDR1 MNHEY, CDR2 SMNVEV (reference sequence). The CDR3 has 17 residues.

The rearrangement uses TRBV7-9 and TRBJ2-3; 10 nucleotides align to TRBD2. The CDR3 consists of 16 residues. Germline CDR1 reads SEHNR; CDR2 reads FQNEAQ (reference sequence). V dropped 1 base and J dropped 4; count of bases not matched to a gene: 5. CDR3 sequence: CASSLGASGSADTQYF. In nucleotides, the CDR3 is TGTGCCAGCAGCTTAGGGGCTAGCGGGAGTGCAGATACGCAGTATTTT.

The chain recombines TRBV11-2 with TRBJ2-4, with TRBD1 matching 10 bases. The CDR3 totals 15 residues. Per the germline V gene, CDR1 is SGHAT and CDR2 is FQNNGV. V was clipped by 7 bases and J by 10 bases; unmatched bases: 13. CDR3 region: CASTPGTGVLEIQYF. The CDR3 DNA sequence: TGTGCCAGCACCCCCGGGACAGGGGTCCTGGAAATTCAGTACTTC. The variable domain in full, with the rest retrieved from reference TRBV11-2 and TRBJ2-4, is EAGVAQSPRYKIIEKRQSVAFWCNPISGHATLYWYQQILGQGPKLLIQFQNNGVVDDSQLPKDRFSAERLKGVDSTLKIQPAKLEDSAVYLCASTPGTGVLEIQYFGAGTRLSVL.

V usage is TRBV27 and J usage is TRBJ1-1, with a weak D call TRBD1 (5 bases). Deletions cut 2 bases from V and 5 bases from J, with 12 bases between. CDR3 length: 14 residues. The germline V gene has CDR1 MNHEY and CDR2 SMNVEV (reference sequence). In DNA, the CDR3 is TGTGCCAGCAGTTTAAGGGGTGCATTTACTGAAGCTTTCTTT. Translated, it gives CASSLRGAFTEAFF.

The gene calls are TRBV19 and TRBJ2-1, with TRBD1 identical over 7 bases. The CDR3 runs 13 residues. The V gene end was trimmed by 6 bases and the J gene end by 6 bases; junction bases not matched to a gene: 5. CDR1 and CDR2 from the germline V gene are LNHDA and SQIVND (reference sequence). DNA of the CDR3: TGTGCCAGTAGAGGGACAGTGACCAATGAGCAGTTCTTC. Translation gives CASRGTVTNEQFF.

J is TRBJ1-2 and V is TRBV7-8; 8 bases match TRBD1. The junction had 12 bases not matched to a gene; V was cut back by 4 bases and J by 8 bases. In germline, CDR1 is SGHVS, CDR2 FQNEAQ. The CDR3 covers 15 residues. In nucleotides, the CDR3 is TGTGCCAGCAGCTCCCTACAGGGGGTCCCTGGGGGCTACACCTTC. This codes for CASSSLQGVPGGYTF.